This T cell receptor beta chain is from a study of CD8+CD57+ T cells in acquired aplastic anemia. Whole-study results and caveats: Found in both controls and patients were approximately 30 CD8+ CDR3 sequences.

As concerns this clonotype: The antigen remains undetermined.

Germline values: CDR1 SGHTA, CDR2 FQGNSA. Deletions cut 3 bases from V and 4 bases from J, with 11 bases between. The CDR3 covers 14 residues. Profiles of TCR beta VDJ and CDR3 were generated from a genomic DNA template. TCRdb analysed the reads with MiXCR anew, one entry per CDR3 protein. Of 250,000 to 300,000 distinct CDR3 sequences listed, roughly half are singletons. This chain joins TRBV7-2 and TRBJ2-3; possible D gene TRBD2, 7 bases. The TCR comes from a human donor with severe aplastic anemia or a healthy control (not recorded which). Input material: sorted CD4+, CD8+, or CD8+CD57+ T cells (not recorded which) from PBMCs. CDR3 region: CASSFLGGADTQYF. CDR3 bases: TGTGCCAGCAGCTTTTTAGGGGGGGCAGATACGCAGTATTTT.